This T cell receptor (beta chain) is drawn from a study of T cell responses to AZD1222 COVID-19 vaccine. General study findings and limits: The donor cohort was predominantly white British with a female majority, and clonal diversity may have been underestimated. Just a handful of AZD1222 recipients were seropositive at baseline.

Pooled in the analysis were second doses at about 4 or about 12 weeks. Germline CDR1 is SGHNT and CDR2 is YYREEE (reference sequence). V lost 3 bases and J lost 7, with 19 bases in between. The CDR3 runs 15 residues. Clones were read by immunoSEQ multiplex PCR, and TCRdb kept only the in-frame ones, dropping some. The data show some 120,000 clones, with approximately 88% seen just once and 4.5% to 7% held by the top ten. This clone turned up a few times. Its antigen is currently unknown. V usage is TRBV5-4 and J usage is TRBJ1-2, with unresolved D. This material consisted of peripheral blood, taken 28 days after the second AZD1222 dose. The receptor comes from an adult who received the AZD1222 COVID-19 vaccine. CDR3 sequence: CASSSPSDSARGYTF. DNA for the CDR3: TGTGCCAGCAGCTCACCCTCGGACTCGGCTCGTGGCTACACCTTC.